The source of this T cell receptor (beta chain) is a study of blood T cell repertoires in COVID-19. Whole-study context: Acute-phase and convalescent COVID-19 samples originated in the United States, Italy and Spain. From T cells, B-cell-depleted T cells, or PBMCs came the material, which was cDNA or gDNA.

With 5 bases clipped from V and 5 bases from J, the junction kept 9 bases outside the gene matches. Germline loops: CDR1 SGHRS, CDR2 YFSETQ. There are 14 residues in the CDR3. Only in-frame clones appear in the TCRdb table, and some are missing; sequencing was by immunoSEQ multiplex PCR. The data contain about 200,000 clones, more than 65% of them singletons. The table lists this clone with a few counts. The sequence came from a woman older than 75 with acute or convalescent COVID-19. Sequences were obtained from peripheral blood. The V call is TRBV5-1, the J call TRBJ1-1; 7 nucleotides match TRBD1. The DNA for the CDR3 is TGCGCCAGCAGGCTCAGACAGGGTGGGACTGAAGCTTTCTTT. It codes for CASRLRQGGTEAFF.